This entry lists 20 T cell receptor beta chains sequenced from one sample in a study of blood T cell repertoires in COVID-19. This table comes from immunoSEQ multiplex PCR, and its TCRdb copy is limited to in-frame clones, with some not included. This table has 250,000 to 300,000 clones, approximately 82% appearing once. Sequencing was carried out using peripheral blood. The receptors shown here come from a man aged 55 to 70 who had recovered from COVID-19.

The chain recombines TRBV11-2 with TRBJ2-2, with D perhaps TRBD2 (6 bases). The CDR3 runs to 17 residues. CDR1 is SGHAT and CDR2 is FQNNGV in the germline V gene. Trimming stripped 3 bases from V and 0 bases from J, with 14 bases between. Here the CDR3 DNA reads TGTGCCAGCAGCTTCTATTCGTCGGGGGCGAACACCGGGGAGCTGTTTTTT. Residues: CASSFYSSGANTGELFF.

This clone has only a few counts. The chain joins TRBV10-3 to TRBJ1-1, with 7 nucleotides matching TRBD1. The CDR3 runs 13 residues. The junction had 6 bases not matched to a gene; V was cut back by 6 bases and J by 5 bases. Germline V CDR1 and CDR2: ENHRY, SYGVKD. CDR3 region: CAIRTSGGTEAFF. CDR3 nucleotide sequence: TGTGCCATCAGGACATCAGGGGGTACTGAAGCTTTCTTT.

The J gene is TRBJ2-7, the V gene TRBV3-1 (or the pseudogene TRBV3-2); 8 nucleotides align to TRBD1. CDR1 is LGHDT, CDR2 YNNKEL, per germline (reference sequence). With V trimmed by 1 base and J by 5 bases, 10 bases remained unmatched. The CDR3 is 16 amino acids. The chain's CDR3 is CASSQVRAGGRDEQYF. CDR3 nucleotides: TGTGCCAGCAGCCAAGTACGAGCAGGGGGCCGCGACGAGCAGTACTTC.

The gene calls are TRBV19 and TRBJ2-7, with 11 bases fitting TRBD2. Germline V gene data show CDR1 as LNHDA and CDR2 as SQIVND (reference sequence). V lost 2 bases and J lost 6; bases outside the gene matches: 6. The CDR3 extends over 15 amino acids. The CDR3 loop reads CASSIKTSGTREQYF. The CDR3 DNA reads TGTGCCAGTAGTATAAAGACTAGCGGGACTCGCGAGCAGTACTTC.

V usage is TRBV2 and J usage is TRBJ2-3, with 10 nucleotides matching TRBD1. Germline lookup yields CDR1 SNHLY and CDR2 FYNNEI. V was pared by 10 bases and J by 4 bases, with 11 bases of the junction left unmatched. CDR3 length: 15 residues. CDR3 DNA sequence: TGTGCCATATCCGGACAGGGGGTATTTTCAGATACGCAGTATTTT. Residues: CAISGQGVFSDTQYF. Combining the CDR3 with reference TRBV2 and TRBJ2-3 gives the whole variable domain EPEVTQTPSHQVTQMGQEVILRCVPISNHLYFYWYRQILGQKVEFLVSFYNNEISEKSEIFDDQFSVERPDGSNFTLKIRSTKLEDSAMYFCAISGQGVFSDTQYFGPGTRLTVL.

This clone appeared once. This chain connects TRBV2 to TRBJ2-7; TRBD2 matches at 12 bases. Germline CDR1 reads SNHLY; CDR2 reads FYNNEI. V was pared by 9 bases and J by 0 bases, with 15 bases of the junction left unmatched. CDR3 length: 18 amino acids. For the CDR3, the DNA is TGTGCCAGTATACGACTAGCGGGAGCGGGGGGTAGCTCCTACGAGCAGTACTTC. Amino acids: CASIRLAGAGGSSYEQYF.

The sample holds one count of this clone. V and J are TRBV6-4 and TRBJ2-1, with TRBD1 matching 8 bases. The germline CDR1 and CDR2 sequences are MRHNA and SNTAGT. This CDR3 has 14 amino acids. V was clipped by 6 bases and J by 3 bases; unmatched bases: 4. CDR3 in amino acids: CASSKGQGYNEQFF. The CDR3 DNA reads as TGTGCCAGCAGCAAAGGACAGGGCTACAATGAGCAGTTCTTC.

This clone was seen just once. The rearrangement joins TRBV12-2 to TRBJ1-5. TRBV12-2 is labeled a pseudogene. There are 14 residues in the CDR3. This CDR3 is CASRPPRSNQPQHF. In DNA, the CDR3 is TGTGCAAGTCGCCCACCTAGGAGCAATCAGCCCCAGCATTTT.

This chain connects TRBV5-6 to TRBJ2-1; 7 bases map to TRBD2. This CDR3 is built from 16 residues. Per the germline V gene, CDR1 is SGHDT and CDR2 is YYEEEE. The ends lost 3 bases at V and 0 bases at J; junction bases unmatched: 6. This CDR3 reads CASSWSGASSYNEQFF. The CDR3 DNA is TGTGCCAGCAGCTGGAGCGGGGCCAGCTCCTACAATGAGCAGTTCTTC.

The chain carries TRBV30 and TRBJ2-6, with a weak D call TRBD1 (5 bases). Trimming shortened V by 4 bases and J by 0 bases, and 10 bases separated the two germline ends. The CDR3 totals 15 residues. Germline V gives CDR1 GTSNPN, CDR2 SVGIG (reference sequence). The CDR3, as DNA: TGTGCCTGGAAGACAGAAAGCTCTGGGGCCAACGTCCTGACTTTC. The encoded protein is CAWKTESSGANVLTF.

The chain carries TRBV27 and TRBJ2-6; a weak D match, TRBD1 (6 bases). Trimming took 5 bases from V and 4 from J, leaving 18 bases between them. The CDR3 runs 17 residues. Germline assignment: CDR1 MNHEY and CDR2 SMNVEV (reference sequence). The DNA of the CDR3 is TGTGCCAGCAGTCAACAAACAGGGCTGGCCGGGGCCAACGTCCTGACTTTC. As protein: CASSQQTGLAGANVLTF.

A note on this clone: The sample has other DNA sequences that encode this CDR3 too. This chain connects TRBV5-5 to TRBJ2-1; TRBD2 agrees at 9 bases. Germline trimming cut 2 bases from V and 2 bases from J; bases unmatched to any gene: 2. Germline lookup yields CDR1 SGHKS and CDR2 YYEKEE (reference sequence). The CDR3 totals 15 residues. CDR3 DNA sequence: TGTGCCAGCAGCTTAAGCGGGGGGCCCTACAATGAGCAGTTCTTC. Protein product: CASSLSGGPYNEQFF. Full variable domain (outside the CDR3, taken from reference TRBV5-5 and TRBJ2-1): DAGVTQSPTHLIKTRGQQVTLRCSPISGHKSVSWYQQVLGQGPQFIFQYYEKEERGRGNFPDRFSARQFPNYSSELNVNALLLGDSALYLCASSLSGGPYNEQFFGPGTRLTVL.

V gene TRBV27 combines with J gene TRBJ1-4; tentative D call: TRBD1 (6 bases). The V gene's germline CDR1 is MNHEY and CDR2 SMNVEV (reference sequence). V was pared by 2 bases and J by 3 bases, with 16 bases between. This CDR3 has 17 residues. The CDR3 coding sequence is TGTGCCAGCAGTTTAAGCAGGGGTAGAAGGGCTAATGAAAAACTGTTTTTT. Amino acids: CASSLSRGRRANEKLFF. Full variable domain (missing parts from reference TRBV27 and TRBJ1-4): EAQVTQNPRYLITVTGKKLTVTCSQNMNHEYMSWYRQDPGLGLRQIYYSMNVEVTDKGDVPEGYKVSRKEKRNFPLILESPSPNQTSLYFCASSLSRGRRANEKLFFGSGTQLSVL.

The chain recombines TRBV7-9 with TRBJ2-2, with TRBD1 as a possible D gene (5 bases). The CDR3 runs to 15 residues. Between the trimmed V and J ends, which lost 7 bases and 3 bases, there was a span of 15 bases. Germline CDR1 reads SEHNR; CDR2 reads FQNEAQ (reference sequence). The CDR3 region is CASNGAEAYTGELFF. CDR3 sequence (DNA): TGTGCCAGCAATGGGGCCGAAGCTTACACCGGGGAGCTGTTTTTT.

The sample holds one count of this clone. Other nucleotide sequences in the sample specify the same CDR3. DNA of the CDR3: TGTGCCAGCAGCTTAGTCGGGCAGGGGGTGGGTCAGCCCCAGCATTTT. This codes for CASSLVGQGVGQPQHF. The chain recombines TRBV7-2 with TRBJ1-5; 7 bases map to TRBD1. The CDR3 is 16 amino acids. Germline V gene lookup returns CDR1 SGHTA and CDR2 FQGNSA. V lost 1 base to trimming and J lost 6 bases; unmatched junction nucleotides: 9.

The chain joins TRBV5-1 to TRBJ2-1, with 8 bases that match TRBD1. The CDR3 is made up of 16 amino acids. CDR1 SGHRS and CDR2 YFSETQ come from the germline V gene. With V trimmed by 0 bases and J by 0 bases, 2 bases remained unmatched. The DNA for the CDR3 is TGCGCCAGCAGCTTGGTCGGACAGGGCTCCTACAATGAGCAGTTCTTC. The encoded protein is CASSLVGQGSYNEQFF.

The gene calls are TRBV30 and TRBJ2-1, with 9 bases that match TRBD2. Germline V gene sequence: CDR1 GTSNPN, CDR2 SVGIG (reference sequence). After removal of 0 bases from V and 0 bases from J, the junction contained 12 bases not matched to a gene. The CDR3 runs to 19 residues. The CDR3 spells CAWSVLASGTFSSYNEQFF. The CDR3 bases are TGTGCCTGGAGTGTCTTGGCTAGCGGGACCTTTAGCTCCTACAATGAGCAGTTCTTC.

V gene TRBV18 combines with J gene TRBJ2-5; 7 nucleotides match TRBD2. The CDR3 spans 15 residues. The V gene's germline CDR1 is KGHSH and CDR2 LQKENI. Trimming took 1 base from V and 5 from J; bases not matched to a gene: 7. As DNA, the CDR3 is TGTGCCAGCTCACCACATCAGGGAGCGGGGGAGACCCAGTACTTC. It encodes CASSPHQGAGETQYF.

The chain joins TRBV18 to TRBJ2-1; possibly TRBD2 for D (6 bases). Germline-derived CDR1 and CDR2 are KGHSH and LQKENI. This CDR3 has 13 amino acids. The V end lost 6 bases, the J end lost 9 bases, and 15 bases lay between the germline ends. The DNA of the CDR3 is TGTGCCAGCTCCCCCTCGGGGCGGGGTGAGCAGTTCTTC. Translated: CASSPSGRGEQFF.

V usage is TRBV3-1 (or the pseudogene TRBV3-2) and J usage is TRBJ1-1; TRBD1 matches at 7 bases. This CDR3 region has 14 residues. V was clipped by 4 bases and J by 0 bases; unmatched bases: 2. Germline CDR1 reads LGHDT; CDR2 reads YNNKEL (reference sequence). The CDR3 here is CASSRQGVNTEAFF. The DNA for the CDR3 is TGTGCCAGCAGCCGTCAGGGGGTGAACACTGAAGCTTTCTTT.